This T cell receptor beta chain was sequenced during a study of T cells in Graves' hyperthyroidism and ophthalmopathy. CDR3 length equals 12 residues. The V end was cut by 5 bases, the J end by 12 bases, with 14 bases between. Germline lookup yields CDR1 MNHEY and CDR2 SMNVEV (reference sequence). Using RNA transcripts as the source, TCR beta CDR3 regions were amplified. The HTBI primer set served for first-round RT-PCR of the TCR CDR3. TCRdb reprocessed the multiplex PCR reads with MiXCR, giving one entry per CDR3 protein. The repertoire consists of approximately 600,000 distinct CDR3 sequences, with less than 25% occurring once and the leading ten covering around a third. Lactation, pregnancy, other autoimmune disease or uncontrolled infection excluded patients. Diagnoses were established using clinical symptoms, serum thyroxine and TRAb, thyroid ultrasound and orbital computed tomography. This clonotype has more than one count but fewer than ten.

The clonotype was recovered from a man between 25 and 39 years old with Graves' ophthalmopathy. The rearrangement joins TRBV27 to TRBJ2-1, with D possibly matching TRBD1 (5 bases). Sequences were obtained from blood. CDR3 bases: TGTGCCAGCAGTCGAACTCTACAGGCGCAGTTCTTC. As protein: CASSRTLQAQFF.